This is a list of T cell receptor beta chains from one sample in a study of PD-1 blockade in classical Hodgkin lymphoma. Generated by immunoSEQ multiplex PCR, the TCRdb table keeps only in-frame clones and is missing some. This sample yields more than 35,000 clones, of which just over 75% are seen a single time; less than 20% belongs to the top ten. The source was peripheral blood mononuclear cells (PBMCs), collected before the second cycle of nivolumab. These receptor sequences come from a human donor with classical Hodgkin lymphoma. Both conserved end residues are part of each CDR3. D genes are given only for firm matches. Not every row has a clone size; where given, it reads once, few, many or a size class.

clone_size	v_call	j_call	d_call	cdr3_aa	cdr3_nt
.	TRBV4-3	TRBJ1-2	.	CASSQERLSYGYTF	TGCGCCAGCAGCCAAGAGCGCCTCTCCTATGGCTACACCTTC
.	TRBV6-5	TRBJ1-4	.	CASSYGGTNEKLFF	TGTGCCAGCAGTTACGGCGGGACTAATGAAAAACTGTTTTTT
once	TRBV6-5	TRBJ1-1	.	CASSYRGLGTEAFF	TGTGCCAGCAGTTACAGGGGCCTGGGGACTGAAGCTTTCTTT
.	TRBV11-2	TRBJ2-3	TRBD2	CASSLVASGGAGTQYF	TGTGCCAGCAGCTTAGTGGCTAGCGGGGGGGCCGGTACGCAGTATTTT
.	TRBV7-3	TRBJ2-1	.	CASSWPELKNEQFF	TGTGCCAGCAGCTGGCCGGAACTTAAGAATGAGCAGTTCTTC
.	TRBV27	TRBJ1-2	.	CASSQMNRDYGYTF	TGTGCCAGCAGCCAAATGAACAGGGACTATGGCTACACCTTC
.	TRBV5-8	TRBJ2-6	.	CASLGSSGANVLTF	TGTGCCAGCCTCGGGAGCTCTGGGGCCAACGTCCTGACTTTC
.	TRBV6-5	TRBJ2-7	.	CASSYSGGGIGHEQYF	TGTGCCAGCAGTTACTCCGGCGGAGGAATAGGGCACGAGCAGTACTTC
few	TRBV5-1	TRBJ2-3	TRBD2	CASSLVSSGGVTDTQYF	TGCGCCAGCAGCTTGGTGTCTAGCGGGGGGGTGACAGATACGCAGTATTTT
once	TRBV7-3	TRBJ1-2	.	CASSATGPRSYTF	TGTGCCAGCAGCGCCACAGGGCCACGGAGCTACACCTTC
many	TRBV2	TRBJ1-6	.	CASSLGGGDNSPLHF	TGTGCCAGCAGCCTTGGGGGGGGAGATAATTCACCCCTCCACTTT
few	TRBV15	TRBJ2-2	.	CATSRGSSTGELFF	TGTGCCACCAGCAGAGGTTCTTCCACCGGGGAGCTGTTTTTT
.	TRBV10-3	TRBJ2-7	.	CAISETATAAKQYF	TGTGCCATCAGTGAGACAGCTACAGCGGCTAAGCAGTACTTC
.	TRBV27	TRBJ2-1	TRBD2	CASSLGLAGGYSYNEQFF	TGTGCCAGCAGTTTAGGCCTAGCGGGGGGCTACTCCTACAATGAGCAGTTCTTC
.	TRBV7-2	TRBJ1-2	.	CASSLWVSEDANGYTF	TGTGCCAGCAGCTTATGGGTGTCCGAAGATGCGAATGGCTACACCTTC
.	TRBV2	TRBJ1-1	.	CASRRGMPKAFF	TGTGCCAGCCGGAGGGGGATGCCGAAAGCTTTCTTT
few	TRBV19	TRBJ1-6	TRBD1	CASSTIQGGRAPLHF	TGTGCCAGTAGTACGATCCAGGGGGGTAGGGCACCCCTCCACTTT
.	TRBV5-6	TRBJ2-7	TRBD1	CASSLGDRGYEQYF	TGTGCCAGCAGCTTGGGGGACAGGGGCTACGAGCAGTACTTC
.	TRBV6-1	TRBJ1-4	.	CASSEARLAKLFF	TGTGCCAGCAGTGAAGCTCGGTTAGCAAAACTGTTTTTT
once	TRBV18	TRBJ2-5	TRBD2	CASSPPSSGGKETQYF	TGTGCCAGCTCACCACCCTCTAGCGGGGGTAAAGAGACCCAGTACTTC
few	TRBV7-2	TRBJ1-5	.	CASSLSGNQPQHF	TGTGCCAGCAGCTTATCAGGGAATCAGCCCCAGCATTTT
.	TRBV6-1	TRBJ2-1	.	CASSERGSSYNEQFF	TGTGCCAGCAGTGAGAGGGGGAGCTCCTACAATGAGCAGTTCTTC
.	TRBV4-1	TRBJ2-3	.	CASSPKTGRGDTQYF	TGCGCCAGCAGCCCAAAAACAGGGCGAGGAGATACGCAGTATTTT
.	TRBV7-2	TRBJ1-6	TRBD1	CASSLLGQRNSPLHF	TGTGCCAGCAGCCTCCTGGGACAGAGGAATTCACCCCTCCACTTT
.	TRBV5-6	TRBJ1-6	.	CASSRPSSYNSPLHF	TGTGCCAGCAGCCGGCCCAGCTCCTATAATTCACCCCTCCACTTT
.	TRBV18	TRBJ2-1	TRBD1	CASSPPTGQGGNEQFF	TGTGCCAGCTCACCACCGACGGGACAGGGGGGTAATGAGCAGTTCTTC
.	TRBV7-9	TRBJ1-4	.	CASSLVTERNEKLFF	TGTGCCAGCAGCTTAGTGACCGAACGGAATGAAAAACTGTTTTTT
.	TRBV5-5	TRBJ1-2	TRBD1	CASSFPGQTYGYTF	TGTGCCAGCAGCTTCCCGGGACAGACATATGGCTACACCTTC
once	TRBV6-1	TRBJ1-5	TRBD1	CASVTGAGNQPQHF	TGTGCCAGCGTGACAGGGGCCGGAAATCAGCCCCAGCATTTT
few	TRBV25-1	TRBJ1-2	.	CASSENLRNGYTF	TGTGCCAGCAGTGAGAACTTGAGGAACGGCTACACCTTC
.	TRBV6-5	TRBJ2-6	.	CASSSGDPANVLTF	TGTGCCAGCAGTTCCGGGGACCCTGCCAACGTCCTGACTTTC
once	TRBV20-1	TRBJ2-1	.	CSARDQGEQFF	TGCAGTGCTAGAGATCAGGGTGAGCAGTTCTTC
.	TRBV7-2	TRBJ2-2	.	CASSLWGSPGELFF	TGTGCCAGCAGCTTATGGGGGTCGCCCGGGGAGCTGTTTTTT
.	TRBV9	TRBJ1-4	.	CASSVRGISNEKLFF	TGTGCCAGCAGCGTGCGGGGGATTAGTAATGAAAAACTGTTTTTT
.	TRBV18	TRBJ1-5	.	CASSSDSNQPQHF	TGTGCCAGCTCGTCTGATAGCAATCAGCCCCAGCATTTT
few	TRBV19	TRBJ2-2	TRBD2	CAIETSAGELFF	TGTGCCATCGAGACTAGCGCCGGGGAGCTGTTTTTT
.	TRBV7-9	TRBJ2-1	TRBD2	CASSPLAGARNEQFF	TGTGCCAGCAGCCCACTAGCGGGGGCCCGGAATGAGCAGTTCTTC
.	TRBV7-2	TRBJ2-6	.	CASREGSGANVLTF	TGTGCCAGCAGGGAGGGAAGTGGGGCCAACGTCCTGACTTTC
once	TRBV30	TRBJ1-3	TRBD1	CAWKRTGETGNTIYF	TGTGCCTGGAAAAGGACAGGGGAGACTGGAAACACCATATATTTT
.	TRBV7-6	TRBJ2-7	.	CASSLVASHGEQYF	TGTGCCAGCAGCTTAGTGGCTAGCCATGGCGAGCAGTACTTC
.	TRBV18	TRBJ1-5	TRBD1	CASSPDRGDQPQHF	TGTGCCAGCTCACCAGACAGGGGGGATCAGCCCCAGCATTTT